This TCR beta chain came from a study of T cells in Graves' hyperthyroidism and ophthalmopathy. Trimming cost V 1 base and J 12 bases, with 8 bases left between them. Germline CDR1 reads SGHRS; CDR2 reads YFSETQ. The CDR3 has 11 amino acids. The investigators amplified TCR beta CDR3 regions from RNA transcripts. The HTBI primer set drove a first-round RT-PCR of the TCR CDR3. In TCRdb, the multiplex PCR reads were re-called with MiXCR into one record per CDR3 protein. The data hold about 620,000 distinct CDR3 sequences, with 15% to 20% observed a single time. This clonotype was observed a handful of times. Its antigen is not known. General study findings and limits: In the blood, most expanded thyroid clonotypes above 0.001 appeared as well.

Sequences were obtained from blood. The TCR originated in a woman aged 25-40 years with Graves' hyperthyroidism. The chain joins TRBV5-1 to TRBJ2-1; D unresolved. The CDR3 loop is CASSLQGVQFF. The CDR3 nucleotides read TGCGCCAGCAGCTTGCAAGGAGTGCAGTTCTTC. The variable domain in full, with the rest retrieved from reference TRBV5-1 and TRBJ2-1, is KAGVTQTPRYLIKTRGQQVTLSCSPISGHRSVSWYQQTPGQGLQFLFEYFSETQRNKGNFPGRFSGRQFSNSRSEMNVSTLELGDSALYLCASSLQGVQFFGPGTRLTVL.